These 16 T cell receptor beta chains share one sample of origin, sequenced in a study of shared clonotypes between healthy human individuals. The table came from immunoSEQ multiplex PCR; TCRdb's copy has only in-frame clones and leaves some out. The data contain over 850,000 clones, approximately 80% of them singletons. The specimen was memory CD4+ T cells from PBMCs. Regarding subset: CD45RA-negative fraction. The origin of the receptors is a man younger than 35 in good health. Some clones in this sample may be carry-over from other donors' samples.

The chain is built from TRBV11-2 and TRBJ2-5, with TRBD1 matching 9 bases. The length of the CDR3 is 16 residues. V lost 3 bases, J lost 5 bases, and 10 bases stayed unmatched. Germline V gene lookup returns CDR1 SGHAT and CDR2 FQNNGV. The CDR3 DNA follows: TGTGCCAGCAGCTTTATCGGGACAGGGACAGGGGAGACCCAGTACTTC. This sequence encodes CASSFIGTGTGETQYF.

In its sample, this clone was seen a few times. V usage is TRBV7-3 and J usage is TRBJ2-3; D unclear. The CDR3 length is 14 residues. Germline V gene data show CDR1 as SGHTA and CDR2 as FQGTGA. Trimming pared 5 bases from V and 4 bases from J, leaving 13 bases between. CDR3 nucleotide sequence: TGTGCCAGCAGCCTCCTAGGGTCAGCAGATACGCAGTATTTT. Amino acids: CASSLLGSADTQYF.

This clone was seen a handful of times. The rearrangement links TRBV9 to TRBJ2-3; no definite D call. CDR3 length: 14 amino acids. Germline CDR1 SGDLS, CDR2 YYNGEE. With 0 bases removed from V and 2 bases from J, the gap between germline ends came to 7 bases. The CDR3 is CASSVEPATDTQYF. In DNA form, the CDR3 reads TGTGCCAGCAGCGTAGAACCAGCCACAGATACGCAGTATTTT.

This sequence joins TRBV30 and TRBJ2-7; D possibly corresponds to TRBD2 (5 bases). Germline-derived CDR1 and CDR2 are GTSNPN and SVGIG (reference sequence). The V end was cut by 0 bases, the J end by 2 bases, with 14 bases between. The CDR3 extends over 15 amino acids. CDR3 region: CAWSVRGYEPYEQYF. The CDR3 bases are TGTGCCTGGAGTGTTCGGGGATACGAACCCTACGAGCAGTACTTC.

A remark on this clone: Being one base from a much bigger clone, this may be a read error. Different DNA sequences within this sample yield the same CDR3. The V call is TRBV11-2, the J call TRBJ2-1; no firm D call. Germline CDR1 is SGHAT and CDR2 is FQNNGV. The CDR3 covers 13 residues. V dropped 1 base and J dropped 5 bases, with 6 bases sitting between them. The CDR3 is CASSLGRNNEQFF. The CDR3 DNA is TGTGCCAGCAGCTTAGGCCGGAACAATGAGCAGTTCTTC.

The V and J genes are TRBV28 and TRBJ2-6; perhaps D is TRBD1 or TRBD2 (5 bases each). This CDR3 has 14 amino acids. The germline CDR1 and CDR2 sequences are MDHEN and SYDVKM. V was shortened by 6 bases and J by 1 base, with 7 bases between the two germline ends. In DNA, the CDR3 is TGTGCCAGCAGGTGGGGGTCTGGGGCCAACGTCCTGACTTTC. Its translation is CASRWGSGANVLTF. The full variable domain, with the rest looked up from reference TRBV28 and TRBJ2-6, is DVKVTQSSRYLVKRTGEKVFLECVQDMDHENMFWYRQDPGLGLRLIYFSYDVKMKEKGDIPEGYSVSREKKERFSLILESASTNQTSMYLCASRWGSGANVLTFGAGSRLTVL.

A single count supports this clone. V is TRBV7-9 and J is TRBJ1-1, with D unclear. The CDR3 is made up of 13 amino acids. Trimming stripped 5 bases from V and 3 bases from J, with 10 bases between. The germline gives CDR1 SEHNR, CDR2 FQNEAQ (reference sequence). CDR3 protein: CASSKIGYTEAFF. CDR3 DNA: TGTGCCAGCAGCAAAATTGGATACACTGAAGCTTTCTTT.

The rearrangement uses TRBV18 and TRBJ2-1; possible D gene TRBD2, 5 bases. Germline CDR1 KGHSH, CDR2 LQKENI. The V end lost 6 bases, the J end lost 4 bases, and 10 bases lay between the germline ends. The CDR3 spans 13 residues. The CDR3 nucleotides read TGTGCCAGCTCCATTAGCGTATACAATGAGCAGTTCTTC. As protein: CASSISVYNEQFF. The whole variable domain, remainder taken from reference TRBV18 and TRBJ2-1, is NAGVMQNPRHLVRRRGQEARLRCSPMKGHSHVYWYRQLPEEGLKFMVYLQKENIIDESGMPKERFSAEFPKEGPSILRIQQVVRGDSAAYFCASSISVYNEQFFGPGTRLTVL.

This chain links TRBV14 with TRBJ2-7, with D hard to call. The ends were cut back, 1 base at V and 0 bases at J, with 7 bases in the middle. The CDR3 length is 14 residues. Germline V gives CDR1 SGHDN, CDR2 FVKESK. CDR3 sequence: CASSQAGPSYEQYF. The CDR3, as DNA: TGTGCCAGCAGCCAAGCCGGCCCCTCCTACGAGCAGTACTTC.

In regard to this clone: This may arise from a read error, as a much more abundant clone is one base away. The sample contains more than one DNA sequence encoding this CDR3. J is TRBJ2-3 and V is TRBV6-5; 11 bases are shared with TRBD2. The CDR3 is 14 residues long. V was clipped by 5 bases and J by 3 bases; unmatched bases: 1. CDR1 is MNHEY, CDR2 SVGAGI, per germline. DNA of the CDR3: TGTGCCAGCAGTACTAGCGGGAGAACAGATACGCAGTATTTT. Translating gives CASSTSGRTDTQYF.

The rearrangement uses TRBV7-6 and TRBJ1-3; D is uncertain. V lost 5 bases, J lost 2 bases, and 13 bases lay in between. Per germline, CDR1 SGHVS and CDR2 FNYEAQ. The CDR3 loop spans 15 amino acids. For the CDR3, the DNA is TGTGCCAGCAGCCCGTACAGTCAGACTGGAAACACCATATATTTT. This sequence encodes CASSPYSQTGNTIYF.

CDR3 amino acids: CAISEGLNTEAFF. The CDR3 DNA is TGTGCCATCAGTGAGGGGTTGAACACTGAAGCTTTCTTT. The chain employs TRBV10-3 and TRBJ1-1; the D is unclear. Per germline, CDR1 ENHRY and CDR2 SYGVKD. Trimming took off 2 bases at V and 0 bases at J, with 4 bases between the two ends. This CDR3 is built from 13 residues.

J is TRBJ1-1 and V is TRBV5-1; 9 nucleotides line up with TRBD1. The CDR3 has 14 residues. J lost 4 bases, V lost 4 bases, and 5 bases had no gene match. Per germline, CDR1 SGHRS and CDR2 YFSETQ. The DNA for the CDR3 is TGCGCCAGCAGCGGAGGACAGGGGAGCACTGAAGCTTTCTTT. It codes for CASSGGQGSTEAFF.

The chain combines TRBV6-1 with TRBJ2-5, with TRBD2 as a possible D gene (5 bases). V gave up 5 bases and J gave up 2 bases, with 15 bases separating them. This CDR3 comprises 15 residues. Germline V gene data show CDR1 as MNHNS and CDR2 as SASEGT. CDR3 amino acids: CASSHGLGGQETQYF. As DNA, the CDR3 is TGTGCCAGCAGTCATGGACTCGGCGGACAAGAGACCCAGTACTTC.

The chain links TRBV27 to TRBJ1-1; TRBD1 might be the D (5 bases). This CDR3 has 17 amino acids. The V gene's germline CDR1 is MNHEY and CDR2 SMNVEV (reference sequence). Between the trimmed V and J ends, which lost 0 bases and 4 bases, there was a span of 18 bases. This CDR3 reads CASSLSPGGAGGTEAFF. The DNA of the CDR3 is TGTGCCAGCAGTTTATCGCCGGGCGGGGCGGGGGGCACTGAAGCTTTCTTT.

In its sample, this clone was seen once. A far more abundant clone sits one base away, making this likely a read error. The V call is TRBV28, the J call TRBJ2-3, with TRBD1 as a possible D gene (5 bases). Trimming pared 3 bases from V and 2 bases from J, leaving 15 bases between. The CDR3 is 16 amino acids. CDR1 and CDR2 (germline): MDHEN, SYDVKM. CDR3 amino acids: CASSFSWTRHTDTQYF. CDR3 nucleotides: TGTGCCAGCAGTTTTAGTTGGACAAGGCACACAGATACGCAGTATTTT.